This note documents a single T cell receptor beta chain sequence. Other nucleotide sequences in the sample specify the same CDR3. These data are taken from a study of shared clonotypes between healthy human individuals. The CDR3 consists of 15 residues. Trimming removed 4 bases from V and 1 base from J, with 11 bases in between. From germline, CDR1 is MGHDK and CDR2 SYGVNS. Produced via immunoSEQ multiplex PCR; TCRdb's table is partial and in-frame only. The sample includes over 850,000 clones, around 78% of them seen just once. Sequenced material: memory CD4+ T cells from PBMCs. Stated subset: CD45RA-negative fraction. The rearrangement uses TRBV25-1 and TRBJ2-1, with a possible D match to TRBD2 (6 bases). The origin of this receptor is a man between 18 and 35 years old in good health. Some clones in this sample may be carry-over from other donors' samples. The CDR3 reads CASSGAGGSYNEQFF. In DNA form, the CDR3 reads TGTGCCAGCAGTGGAGCGGGCGGATCCTACAATGAGCAGTTCTTC.